The clone carrying this TCR beta chain was seen a handful of times. Authors' data handling: Estimation of nucleated cell counts was performed using reference gene primer amplification. Profiled with immunoSEQ multiplex PCR; TCRdb holds only in-frame clones, not every one. That table gives V, J and clone size, and the DNA gave D and trimming. The repertoire holds some 100,000 clones, roughly 70% seen once, with 3.9% in the top ten. V lost 6 bases and J lost 1, with 12 bases in between. This CDR3 contains 14 residues. CDR1 MNHEY and CDR2 SMNVEV come from the germline V gene (reference sequence). The record originates from a study of blood T cell repertoires in COVID-19. Study information: The samples span acute and convalescent COVID-19 from the United States, Italy and Spain. T cells, B-cell-depleted T cells, or PBMCs supplied cDNA or gDNA.

Sample: peripheral blood. This clonotype was sampled from a man in his 70s with COVID-19, enrolled during active disease. The rearrangement uses TRBV27 and TRBJ1-1; no clear D. The CDR3 spells CASRIDTRNTEAFF. For the CDR3, the DNA is TGTGCCAGCAGAATAGATACCCGGAACACTGAAGCTTTCTTT.